Below, one T cell receptor beta chain is given with its context. Its antigen specificity is not known. No much larger clone is present one base from it, and per-base qualities are unavailable. The data were taken from a study of T cells after yellow fever vaccination (dated by TCRdb to the late 2010s). Broadly, across the study: The SMART-Seq v4 Ultra Low Input RNA kit was used to prepare libraries from fractions with low cell numbers. To track T-cell clones before and after primary and booster YFV17D yellow fever vaccination, bulk TCR alpha and beta repertoires were sequenced longitudinally. The cohort comprised two healthy male donors, one aged 18 to 30 and one aged 30 to 40 years. Blood samples were taken at several timepoints before and after primary and secondary immunization, and bulk PBMC replicates and cell subsets were isolated.

V is cut by 6 bases and J by 4 bases, and the space between the germline ends is 10 bases. From its cysteine to its phenylalanine, the CDR3 spans 13 amino acids. Only the CDR3 DNA stays, 39 bases, in frame from base 1. The CDR1 and CDR2 encoded by the germline V gene are ENHRY and SYGVKD. Explained via the paper, the treatment or condition label denotes: live attenuated yellow fever vaccine strain. Two biological replicates of bulk PBMCs were collected at each blood-draw timepoint. PBMCs were isolated from peripheral blood using a standard Ficoll-Paque protocol. TriZol was used to extract RNA from bulk PBMCs, CD4 and CD8 fractions, and dextramer-positive and dextramer-negative fractions. Study-wide conclusions, independent of this receptor: Most clones expanded after primary vaccination were re-detected after the booster (96% of CD4 and approximately 89% of CD8), suggesting broad memory maintenance. A small share of clonotypes was detected in both CD4 and CD8 compartments, with the overlap likely arising from convergent recombination. Compared with the primary T-cell response, the secondary T-cell response was weaker but faster, peaking on day 5 rather than day 15. Computational filtering was needed because FACS-sorted repertoires could contain abundant contaminating clonotypes from the bulk population. The study included only two donors, which limits how far the findings can be generalized.

TCR cDNA was synthesized by 5'RACE template switching, through which a universal primer site and unique molecular identifiers were introduced. cDNA synthesis was primed from both the TCR alpha and TCR beta constant segments. Two PCR steps were used to amplify libraries, with sample barcodes and sequencing adapters being added in the second step. Sequencing of libraries was done on Illumina HiSeq 2500 (2x100 bp) or NovaSeq (2x150 bp). Under the source paper's analysis protocol: MIGEC handled demultiplexing of reads and collapsing into UMI consensus sequences, while MiXCR performed V(D)J alignment. Vaccine-responding clonotypes were defined with edgeR using replicate PBMC samples, requiring FDR below 0.01 and a log2 fold change above 5 up to day 15. Each bulk clonotype received a CD4 or CD8 identity based on whether the sequenced CD4 or CD8 repertoire contained that clonotype at higher abundance. TCRdb reran the public reads through fastp at Q25 and MiXCR, keeping productive beta chains. Entries are consolidated by CDR3 protein sequence, retaining the most common genes and DNA. TCRdb assigned the V and J calls; the authors' analysis was not used. The sample has some 600,000 distinct CDR3 sequences on record, 17% of them singletons. Together, the top ten hold roughly 17% of the sample.

The V gene is TRBV10-3 and the J gene is TRBJ2-1, and possibly TRBD1, on 6 matching bases. The sequencing used PBMCs, collected about 5 days after the first yellow fever vaccination. The sequence was collected from a man between 18 and 29 years old who received the YFV17D yellow fever vaccine. The nucleotide sequence is given as TGTGCCATCAGCGGGACACTTTACAATGAGCAGTTCTTC. This encodes CAISGTLYNEQFF.